The clone carrying this T cell receptor beta chain was counted ten times or more. What it binds is unknown. The CDR3 is 14 residues long. The germline gives CDR1 SNHLY, CDR2 FYNNEI. With 7 bases clipped from V and 7 bases from J, the junction kept 7 bases outside the gene matches. The record originates from a study of T cell repertoires in cytomegalovirus infection. About the study: Matching HLA type, along with CMV infection, was indicated by public TCR beta signatures.

Study-level findings and limits: Ex vivo, HLA-C-restricted CMV-specific TCR beta clonotypes prevailed over the rest of the response. Summed frequency of public TCR beta families distinguished CMV carriers with the relevant HLA.

TCRdb reprocessed the reads with MiXCR, giving one entry per CDR3 protein. The sample includes approximately 550,000 distinct CDR3 sequences, more than 15% seen only once; the top ten take about 24%. This TCR derives from a human donor in good health (CMV status not recorded). Some clones in this sample may be carry-over from other donors' samples. The gene calls are TRBV2 and TRBJ2-1; TRBD2 aligns across 10 bases. Sequencing used CD8+ T cells from PBMCs. CDR3 in DNA: TGTGCCAGCACGGGACTAGCGACCGAGAATGAGCAGTTCTTC. This encodes CASTGLATENEQFF. The full variable domain, in which reference TRBV2 and TRBJ2-1 provide the parts outside the CDR3, is EPEVTQTPSHQVTQMGQEVILRCVPISNHLYFYWYRQILGQKVEFLVSFYNNEISEKSEIFDDQFSVERPDGSNFTLKIRSTKLEDSAMYFCASTGLATENEQFFGPGTRLTVL.